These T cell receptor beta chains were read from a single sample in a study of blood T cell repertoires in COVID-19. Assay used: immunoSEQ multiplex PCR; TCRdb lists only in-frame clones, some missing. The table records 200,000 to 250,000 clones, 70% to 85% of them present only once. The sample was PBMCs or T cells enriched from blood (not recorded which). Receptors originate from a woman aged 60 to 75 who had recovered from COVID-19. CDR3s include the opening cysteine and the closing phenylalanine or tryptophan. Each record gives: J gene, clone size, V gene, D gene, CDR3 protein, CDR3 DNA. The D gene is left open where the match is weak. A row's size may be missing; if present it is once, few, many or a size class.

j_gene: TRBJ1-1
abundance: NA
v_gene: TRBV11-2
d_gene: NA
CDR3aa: CASSLDYQGRGAFF
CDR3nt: TGTGCCAGCAGCTTAGATTATCAGGGGAGAGGAGCTTTCTTT

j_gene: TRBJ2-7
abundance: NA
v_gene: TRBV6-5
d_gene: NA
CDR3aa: CASGQYSYEQYF
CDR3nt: TGTGCCAGTGGACAGTACTCCTACGAGCAGTACTTC

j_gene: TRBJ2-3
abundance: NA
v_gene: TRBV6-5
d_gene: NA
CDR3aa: CASSYSKGLDTQYF
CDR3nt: TGTGCCAGCAGTTACTCGAAGGGGTTAGATACGCAGTATTTT

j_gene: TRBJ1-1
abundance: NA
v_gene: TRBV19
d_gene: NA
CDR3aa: CASSMGRVDAFF
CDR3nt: TGTGCCAGTAGTATGGGCAGGGTTGATGCTTTCTTT

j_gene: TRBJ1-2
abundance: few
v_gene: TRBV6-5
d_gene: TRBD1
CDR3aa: CASRPGQTYGYTF
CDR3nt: TGTGCCAGCAGACCGGGACAGACCTATGGCTACACCTTC

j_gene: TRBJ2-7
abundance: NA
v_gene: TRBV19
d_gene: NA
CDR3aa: CASSITGQLYEQYF
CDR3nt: TGTGCCAGTAGTATAACGGGACAATTGTACGAGCAGTACTTC

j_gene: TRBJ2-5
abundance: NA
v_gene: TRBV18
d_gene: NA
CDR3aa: CASSPAGGETQYF
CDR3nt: TGTGCCAGCTCACCAGCGGGTGGGGAGACCCAGTACTTC

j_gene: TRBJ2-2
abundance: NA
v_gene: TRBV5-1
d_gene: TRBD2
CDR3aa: CASSSKGTSANTGELFF
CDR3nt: TGCGCCAGCAGCTCAAAAGGAACTAGCGCCAACACCGGGGAGCTGTTTTTT

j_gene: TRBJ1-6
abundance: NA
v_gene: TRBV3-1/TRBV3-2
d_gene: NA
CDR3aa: CASSQDGGEGSSPLHF
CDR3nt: TGTGCCAGCAGCCAAGATGGAGGGGAAGGGAGCTCACCCCTCCACTTT

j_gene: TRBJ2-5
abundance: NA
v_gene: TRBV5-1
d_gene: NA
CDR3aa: CASSLVPSQETQYF
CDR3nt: TGCGCCAGCAGCTTGGTACCCAGCCAAGAGACCCAGTACTTC

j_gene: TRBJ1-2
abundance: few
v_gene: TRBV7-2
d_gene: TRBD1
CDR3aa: CASSLGGGAVRGYTF
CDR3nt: TGTGCCAGCAGCTTAGGAGGGGGCGCAGTCCGCGGCTACACCTTC

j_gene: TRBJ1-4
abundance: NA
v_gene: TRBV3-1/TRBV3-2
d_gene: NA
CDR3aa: CASSQEVGLGRKLFF
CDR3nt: TGTGCCAGCAGCCAAGAGGTCGGGTTGGGGAGAAAACTGTTTTTT

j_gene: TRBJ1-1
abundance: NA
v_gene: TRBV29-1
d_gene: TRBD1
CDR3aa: CSVEETGARGEAFF
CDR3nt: TGCAGCGTTGAAGAAACAGGGGCGAGGGGTGAAGCTTTCTTT

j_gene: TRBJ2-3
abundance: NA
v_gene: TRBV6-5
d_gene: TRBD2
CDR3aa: CASTSGRVLTDTQYF
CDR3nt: TGTGCCAGCACTAGCGGGAGGGTCCTCACAGATACGCAGTATTTT

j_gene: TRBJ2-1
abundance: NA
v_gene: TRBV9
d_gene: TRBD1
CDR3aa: CASSVEGQGAINEQFF
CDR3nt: TGTGCCAGCAGCGTAGAAGGACAGGGGGCTATCAATGAGCAGTTCTTC

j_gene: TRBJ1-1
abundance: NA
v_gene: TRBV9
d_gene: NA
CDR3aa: CASSPYPGGGTEAFF
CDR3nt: TGTGCCAGCAGCCCCTACCCCGGGGGTGGCACTGAAGCTTTCTTT

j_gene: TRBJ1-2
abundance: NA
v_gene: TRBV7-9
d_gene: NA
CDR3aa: CASSRAGQGHINGYTF
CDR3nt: TGTGCCAGCAGCCGCGCCGGGCAGGGACATATTAATGGCTACACCTTC

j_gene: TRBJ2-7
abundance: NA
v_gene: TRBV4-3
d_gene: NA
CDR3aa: CASSQEPGTYEQYF
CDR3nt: TGCGCCAGCAGCCAAGAGCCAGGGACCTACGAGCAGTACTTC

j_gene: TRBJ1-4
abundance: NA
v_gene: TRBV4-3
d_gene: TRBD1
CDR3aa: CASSPGQGAEKLFF
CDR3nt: TGCGCCAGCAGCCCAGGACAGGGGGCTGAAAAACTGTTTTTT

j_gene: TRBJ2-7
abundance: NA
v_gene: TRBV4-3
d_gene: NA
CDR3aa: CASSQDRRGNSEQYF
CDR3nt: TGCGCCAGCAGCCAAGATCGGAGGGGTAATTCCGAGCAGTACTTC

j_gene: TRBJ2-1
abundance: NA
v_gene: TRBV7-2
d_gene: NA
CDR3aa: CASSALSSSYNEQFF
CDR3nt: TGTGCCAGCAGCGCCTTGTCGAGCTCCTACAATGAGCAGTTCTTC

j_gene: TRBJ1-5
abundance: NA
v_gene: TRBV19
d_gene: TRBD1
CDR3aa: CASSINRGSHQPQHF
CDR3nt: TGTGCCAGTAGTATTAACAGGGGAAGTCATCAGCCCCAGCATTTT

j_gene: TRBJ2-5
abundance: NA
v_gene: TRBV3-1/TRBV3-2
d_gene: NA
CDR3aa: CASSELYPETQYF
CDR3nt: TGTGCCAGCAGCGAACTTTATCCTGAGACCCAGTACTTC

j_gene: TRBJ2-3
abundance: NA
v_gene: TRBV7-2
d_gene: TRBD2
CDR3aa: CASSLGLAGGTDTQYF
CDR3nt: TGTGCCAGCAGCCTGGGACTAGCGGGGGGCACAGATACGCAGTATTTT

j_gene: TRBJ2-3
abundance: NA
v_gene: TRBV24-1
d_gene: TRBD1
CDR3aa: CATSDFRGDRGGDTQYF
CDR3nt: TGTGCCACCAGTGATTTTCGAGGGGACAGGGGAGGAGATACGCAGTATTTT

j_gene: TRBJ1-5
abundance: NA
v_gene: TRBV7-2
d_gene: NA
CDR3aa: CASSSVGGPQHF
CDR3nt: TGTGCCAGCAGCTCCGTCGGGGGGCCCCAGCATTTT

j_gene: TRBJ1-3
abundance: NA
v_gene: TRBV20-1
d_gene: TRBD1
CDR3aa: CSASPGQGALSGNTIYF
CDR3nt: TGCAGTGCTAGTCCGGGACAGGGGGCCCTCTCTGGAAACACCATATATTTT

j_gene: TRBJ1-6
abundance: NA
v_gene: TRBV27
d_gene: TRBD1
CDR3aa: CASRTIGRGPSPLHF
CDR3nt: TGTGCCAGCAGAACTATAGGCAGGGGGCCTTCACCCCTCCACTTT

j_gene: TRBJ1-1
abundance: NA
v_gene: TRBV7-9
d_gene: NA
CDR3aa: CASSLLGEVTEAFF
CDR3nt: TGTGCCAGCAGCTTACTAGGGGAGGTGACTGAAGCTTTCTTT

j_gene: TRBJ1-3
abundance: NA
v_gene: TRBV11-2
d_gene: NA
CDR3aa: CASSPRVLGNTIYF
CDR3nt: TGTGCCAGCAGCCCCCGGGTACTTGGAAACACCATATATTTT

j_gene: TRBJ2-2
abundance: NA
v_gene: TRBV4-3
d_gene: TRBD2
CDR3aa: CASSHGTSGGTNTGELFF
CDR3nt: TGCGCCAGCAGCCATGGGACTAGCGGGGGGACGAACACCGGGGAGCTGTTTTTT

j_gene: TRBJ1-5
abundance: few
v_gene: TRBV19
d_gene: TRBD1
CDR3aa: CASSIGPGQPYSNQPQHF
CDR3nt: TGTGCCAGTAGTATAGGTCCGGGACAGCCTTATAGCAATCAGCCCCAGCATTTT

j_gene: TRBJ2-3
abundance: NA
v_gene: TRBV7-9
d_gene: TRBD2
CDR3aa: CASSLAPGTSLKADTQYF
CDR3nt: TGTGCCAGCAGCTTAGCGCCTGGGACTAGCCTGAAGGCAGATACGCAGTATTTT

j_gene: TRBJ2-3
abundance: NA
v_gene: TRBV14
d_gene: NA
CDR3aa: CASSQGAPDTQYF
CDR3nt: TGTGCCAGCAGCCAAGGCGCCCCGGATACGCAGTATTTT

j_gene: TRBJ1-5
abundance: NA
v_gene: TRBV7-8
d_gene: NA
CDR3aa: CASSKSGVGPQHF
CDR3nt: TGTGCCAGCAGCAAATCAGGTGTCGGGCCCCAGCATTTT

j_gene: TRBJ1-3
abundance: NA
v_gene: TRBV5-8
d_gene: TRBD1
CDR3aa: CASSTGTGFNGNTIYF
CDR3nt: TGTGCCAGCAGCACCGGGACAGGGTTCAATGGAAACACCATATATTTT

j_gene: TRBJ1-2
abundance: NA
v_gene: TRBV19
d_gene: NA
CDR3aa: CASSISGARVYGYTF
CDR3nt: TGTGCCAGTAGTATATCAGGGGCGCGGGTCTATGGCTACACCTTC

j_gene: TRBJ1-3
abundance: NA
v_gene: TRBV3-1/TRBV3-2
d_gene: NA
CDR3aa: CASSQGGTGGNTIYF
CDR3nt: TGTGCCAGCAGCCAAGGAGGCACCGGTGGAAACACCATATATTTT

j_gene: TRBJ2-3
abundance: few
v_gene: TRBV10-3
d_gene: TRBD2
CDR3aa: CALSSGSSRDTQYF
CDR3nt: TGTGCCCTCTCTAGCGGGAGTTCCCGGGATACGCAGTATTTT

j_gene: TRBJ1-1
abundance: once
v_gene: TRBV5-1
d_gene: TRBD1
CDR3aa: CASSLDGTGTEAFF
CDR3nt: TGCGCCAGCAGCTTGGACGGGACAGGGACTGAAGCTTTCTTT

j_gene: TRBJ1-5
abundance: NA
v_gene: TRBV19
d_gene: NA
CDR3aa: CASSVRGSNQPQHF
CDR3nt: TGTGCCAGTAGTGTACGGGGAAGCAATCAGCCCCAGCATTTT

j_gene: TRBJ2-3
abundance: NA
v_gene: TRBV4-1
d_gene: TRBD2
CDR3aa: CASSGEPGGLAGPGTDTQYF
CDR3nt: TGCGCCAGCAGCGGTGAACCAGGGGGACTAGCGGGTCCCGGCACAGATACGCAGTATTTT

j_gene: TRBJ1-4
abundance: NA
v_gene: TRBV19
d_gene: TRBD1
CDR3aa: CATSIAAGQGEKLFF
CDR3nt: TGTGCCACCTCTATTGCGGCCGGACAGGGTGAAAAACTGTTTTTT

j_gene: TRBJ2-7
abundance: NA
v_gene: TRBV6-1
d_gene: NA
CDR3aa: CASSEFQVAPYEQYF
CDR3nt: TGTGCCAGCAGTGAATTTCAGGTTGCCCCCTACGAGCAGTACTTC

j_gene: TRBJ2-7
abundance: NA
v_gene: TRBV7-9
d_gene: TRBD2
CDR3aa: CASSLVLAGKYEQYF
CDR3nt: TGTGCCAGCAGCTTAGTACTAGCGGGAAAATACGAGCAGTACTTC

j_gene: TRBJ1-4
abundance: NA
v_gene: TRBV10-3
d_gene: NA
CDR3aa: CAISDGPNEKLFF
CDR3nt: TGTGCCATCAGTGATGGGCCTAATGAAAAACTGTTTTTT

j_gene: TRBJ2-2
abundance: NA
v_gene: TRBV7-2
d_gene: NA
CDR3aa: CASSLAGINTGELFF
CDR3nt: TGTGCCAGCAGCTTAGCCGGTATAAACACCGGGGAGCTGTTTTTT

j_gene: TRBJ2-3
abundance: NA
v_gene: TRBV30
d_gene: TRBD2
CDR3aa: CAWSRSGMYTDTQYF
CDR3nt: TGTGCCTGGAGTCGTAGCGGGATGTACACAGATACGCAGTATTTT

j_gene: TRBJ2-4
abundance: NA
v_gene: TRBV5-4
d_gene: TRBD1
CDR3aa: CASSPGTGAGIQYF
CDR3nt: TGTGCCAGCAGCCCGGGGACAGGCGCGGGCATTCAGTACTTC

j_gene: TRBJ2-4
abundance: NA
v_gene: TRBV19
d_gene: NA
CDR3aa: CASSPTLSRGGDIQYF
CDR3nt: TGTGCCAGTAGTCCAACCCTGTCTCGGGGTGGGGACATTCAGTACTTC

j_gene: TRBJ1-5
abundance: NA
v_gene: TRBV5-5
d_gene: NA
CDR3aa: CASSFQTGSQPQHF
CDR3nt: TGTGCCAGCAGCTTCCAGACAGGTTCACAGCCCCAGCATTTT

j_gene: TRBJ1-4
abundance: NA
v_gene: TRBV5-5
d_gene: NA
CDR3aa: CASSLWGGVTEKLFF
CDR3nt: TGTGCCAGCAGCTTGTGGGGGGGCGTTACTGAAAAACTGTTTTTT

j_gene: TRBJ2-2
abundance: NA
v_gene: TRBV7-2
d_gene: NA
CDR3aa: CASRARDITGELFF
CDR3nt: TGTGCCAGCAGGGCGAGGGACATCACCGGGGAGCTGTTTTTT

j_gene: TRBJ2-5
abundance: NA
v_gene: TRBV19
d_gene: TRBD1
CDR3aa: CASSRPDRGILETQYF
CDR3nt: TGTGCCAGTAGCCGTCCGGACAGGGGTATTTTGGAGACCCAGTACTTC